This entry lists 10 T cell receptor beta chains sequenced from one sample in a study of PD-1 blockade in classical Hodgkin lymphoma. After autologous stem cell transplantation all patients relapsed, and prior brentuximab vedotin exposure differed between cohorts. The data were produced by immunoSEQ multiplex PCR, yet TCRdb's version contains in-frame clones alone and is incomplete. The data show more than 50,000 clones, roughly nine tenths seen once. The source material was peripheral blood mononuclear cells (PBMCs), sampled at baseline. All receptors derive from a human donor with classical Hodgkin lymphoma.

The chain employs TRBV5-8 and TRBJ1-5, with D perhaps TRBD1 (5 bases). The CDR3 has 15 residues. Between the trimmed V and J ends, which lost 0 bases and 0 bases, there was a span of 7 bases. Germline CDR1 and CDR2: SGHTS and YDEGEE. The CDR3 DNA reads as TGTGCCAGCAGCTTGGGGGACTATAGCAATCAGCCCCAGCATTTT. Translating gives CASSLGDYSNQPQHF.

CDR3: CASSEQIYEQYF. CDR3 coding DNA: TGCGCCAGCAGTGAACAGATCTACGAGCAGTACTTC. The J gene is TRBJ2-7, the V gene TRBV10-2; D is unclear. The CDR3 totals 12 residues. Germline V gives CDR1 WSHSY, CDR2 SAAADI. Trimming cost V 3 bases and J 3 bases, with 6 bases left between them.

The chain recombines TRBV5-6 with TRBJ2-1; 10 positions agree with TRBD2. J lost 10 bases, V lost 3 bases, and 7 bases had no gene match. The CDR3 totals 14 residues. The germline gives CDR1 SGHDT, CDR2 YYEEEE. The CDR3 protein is CASSSVAGGWEQFF. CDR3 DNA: TGTGCCAGCAGCTCTGTAGCGGGGGGTTGGGAGCAGTTCTTC. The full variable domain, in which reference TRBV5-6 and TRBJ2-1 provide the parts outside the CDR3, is DAGVTQSPTHLIKTRGQQVTLRCSPKSGHDTVSWYQQALGQGPQFIFQYYEEEERQRGNFPDRFSGHQFPNYSSELNVNALLLGDSALYLCASSSVAGGWEQFFGPGTRLTVL.

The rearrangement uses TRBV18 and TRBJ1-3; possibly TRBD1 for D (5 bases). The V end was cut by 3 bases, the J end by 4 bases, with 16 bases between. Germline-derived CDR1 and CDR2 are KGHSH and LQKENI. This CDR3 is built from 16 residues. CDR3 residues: CASSPLGPNPGNTIYF. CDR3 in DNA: TGTGCCAGCTCACCGCTGGGACCGAACCCGGGAAACACCATATATTTT.

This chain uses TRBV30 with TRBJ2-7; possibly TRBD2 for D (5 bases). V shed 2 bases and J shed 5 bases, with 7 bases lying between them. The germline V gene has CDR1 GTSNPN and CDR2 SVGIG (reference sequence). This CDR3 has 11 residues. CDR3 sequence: CAWSIGDEQYF. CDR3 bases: TGTGCCTGGAGTATCGGGGACGAGCAGTACTTC.

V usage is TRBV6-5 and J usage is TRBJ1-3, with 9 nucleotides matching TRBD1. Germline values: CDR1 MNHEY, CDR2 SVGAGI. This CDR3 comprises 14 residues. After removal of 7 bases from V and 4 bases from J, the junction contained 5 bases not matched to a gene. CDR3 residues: CASTRDRVGNTIYF. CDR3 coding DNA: TGTGCCAGCACCCGGGACAGGGTGGGAAACACCATATATTTT.

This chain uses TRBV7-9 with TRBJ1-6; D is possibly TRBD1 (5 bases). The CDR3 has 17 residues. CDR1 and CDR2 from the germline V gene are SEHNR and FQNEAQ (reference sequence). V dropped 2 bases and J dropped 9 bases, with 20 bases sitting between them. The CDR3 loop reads CASSLYPGLDRSSPLHF. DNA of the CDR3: TGTGCCAGCAGCTTATATCCAGGGCTTGATCGGAGTTCACCCCTCCACTTT.

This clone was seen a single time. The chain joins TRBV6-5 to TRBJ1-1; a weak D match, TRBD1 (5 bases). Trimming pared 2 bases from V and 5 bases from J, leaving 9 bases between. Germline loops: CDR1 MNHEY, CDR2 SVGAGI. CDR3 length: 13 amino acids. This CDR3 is CASSYRGMTEAFF. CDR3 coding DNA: TGTGCCAGCAGTTACAGGGGCATGACTGAAGCTTTCTTT.

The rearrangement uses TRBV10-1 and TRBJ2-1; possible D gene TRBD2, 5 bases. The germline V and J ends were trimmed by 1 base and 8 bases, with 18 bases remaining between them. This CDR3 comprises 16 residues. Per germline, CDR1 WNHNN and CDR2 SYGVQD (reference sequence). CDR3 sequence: CASSEYRLASTDEQFF. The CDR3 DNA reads TGCGCCAGCAGTGAGTATCGTCTAGCCTCCACCGATGAGCAGTTCTTC.

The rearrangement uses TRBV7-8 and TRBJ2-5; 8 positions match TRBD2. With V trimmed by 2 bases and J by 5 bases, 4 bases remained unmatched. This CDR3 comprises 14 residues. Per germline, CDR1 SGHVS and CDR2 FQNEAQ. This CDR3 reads CASSLPGLVETQYF. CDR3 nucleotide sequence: TGTGCCAGCAGCTTACCGGGACTAGTGGAGACCCAGTACTTC.